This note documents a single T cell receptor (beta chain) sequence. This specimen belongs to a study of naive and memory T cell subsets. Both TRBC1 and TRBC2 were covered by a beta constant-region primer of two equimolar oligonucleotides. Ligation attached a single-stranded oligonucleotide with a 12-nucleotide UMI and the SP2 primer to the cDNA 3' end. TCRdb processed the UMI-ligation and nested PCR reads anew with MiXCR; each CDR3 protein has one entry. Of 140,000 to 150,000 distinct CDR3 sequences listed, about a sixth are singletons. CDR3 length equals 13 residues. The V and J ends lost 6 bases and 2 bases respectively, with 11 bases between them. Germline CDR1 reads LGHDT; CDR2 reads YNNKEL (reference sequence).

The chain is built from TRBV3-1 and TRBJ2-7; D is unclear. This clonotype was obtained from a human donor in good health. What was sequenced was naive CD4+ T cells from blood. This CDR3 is CASSPTYTYEQYF. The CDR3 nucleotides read TGTGCCAGCAGTCCGACCTATACCTACGAGCAGTACTTC.